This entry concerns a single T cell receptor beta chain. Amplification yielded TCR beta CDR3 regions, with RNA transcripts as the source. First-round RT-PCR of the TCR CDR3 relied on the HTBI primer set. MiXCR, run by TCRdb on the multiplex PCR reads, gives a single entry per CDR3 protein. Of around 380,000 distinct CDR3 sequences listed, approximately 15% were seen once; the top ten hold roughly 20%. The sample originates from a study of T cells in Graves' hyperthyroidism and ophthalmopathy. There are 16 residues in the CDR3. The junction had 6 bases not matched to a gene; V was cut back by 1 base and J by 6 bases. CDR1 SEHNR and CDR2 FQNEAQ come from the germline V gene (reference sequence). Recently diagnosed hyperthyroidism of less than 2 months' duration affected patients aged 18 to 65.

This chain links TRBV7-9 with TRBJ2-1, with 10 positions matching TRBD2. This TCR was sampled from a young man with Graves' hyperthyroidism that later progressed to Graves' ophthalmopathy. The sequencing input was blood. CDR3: CASSLGLAGAGNEQFF. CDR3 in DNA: TGTGCCAGCAGCTTAGGGCTAGCGGGGGCTGGCAATGAGCAGTTCTTC.